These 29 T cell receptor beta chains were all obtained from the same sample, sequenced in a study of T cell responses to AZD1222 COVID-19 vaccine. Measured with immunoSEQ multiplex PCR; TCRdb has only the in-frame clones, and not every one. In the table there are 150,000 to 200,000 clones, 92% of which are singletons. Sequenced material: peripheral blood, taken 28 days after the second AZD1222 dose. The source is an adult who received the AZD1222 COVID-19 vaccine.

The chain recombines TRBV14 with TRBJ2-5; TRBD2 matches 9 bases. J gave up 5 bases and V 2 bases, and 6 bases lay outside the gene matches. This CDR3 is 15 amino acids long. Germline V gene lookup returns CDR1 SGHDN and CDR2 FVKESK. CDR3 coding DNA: TGTGCCAGCAGCCAACTTCGTAGCGGGGGCGAGACCCAGTACTTC. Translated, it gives CASSQLRSGGETQYF. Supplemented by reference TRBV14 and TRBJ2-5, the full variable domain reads EAGVTQFPSHSVIEKGQTVTLRCDPISGHDNLYWYRRVMGKEIKFLLHFVKESKQDESGMPNNRFLAERTGGTYSTLKVQPAELEDSGVYFCASSQLRSGGETQYFGPGTRLLVL.

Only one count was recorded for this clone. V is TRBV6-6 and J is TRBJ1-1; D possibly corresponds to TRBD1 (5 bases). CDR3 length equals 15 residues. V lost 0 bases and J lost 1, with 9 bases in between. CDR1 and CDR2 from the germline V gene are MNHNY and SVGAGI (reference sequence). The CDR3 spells CASSYSPTENTEAFF. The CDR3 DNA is TGTGCCAGCAGTTACTCCCCGACAGAGAACACTGAAGCTTTCTTT.

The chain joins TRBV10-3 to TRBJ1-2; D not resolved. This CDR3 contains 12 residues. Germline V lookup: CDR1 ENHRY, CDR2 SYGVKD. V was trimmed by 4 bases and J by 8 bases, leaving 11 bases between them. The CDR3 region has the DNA TGTGCCATCAGTGGCCTAAGGGAAGGCTACACCTTC. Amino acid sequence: CAISGLREGYTF.

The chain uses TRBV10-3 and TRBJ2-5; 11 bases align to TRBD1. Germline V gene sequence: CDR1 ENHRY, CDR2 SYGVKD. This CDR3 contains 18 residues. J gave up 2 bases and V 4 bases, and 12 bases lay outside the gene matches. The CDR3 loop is CAISGGTGGILGQETQYF. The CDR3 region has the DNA TGTGCCATCAGTGGCGGGACAGGGGGAATTCTTGGGCAAGAGACCCAGTACTTC.

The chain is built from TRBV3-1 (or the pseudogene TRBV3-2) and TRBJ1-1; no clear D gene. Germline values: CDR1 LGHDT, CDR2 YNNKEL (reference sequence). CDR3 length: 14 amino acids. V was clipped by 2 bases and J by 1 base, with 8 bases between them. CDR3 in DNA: TGTGCCAGCAGCCAACGTGCAGGGAACACTGAAGCTTTCTTT. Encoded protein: CASSQRAGNTEAFF.

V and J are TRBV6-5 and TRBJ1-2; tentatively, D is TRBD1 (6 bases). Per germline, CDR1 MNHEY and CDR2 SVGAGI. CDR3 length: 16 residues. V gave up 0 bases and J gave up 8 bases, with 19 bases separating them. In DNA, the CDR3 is TGTGCCAGCAGTTACTCCCCGTACAACAGGGTCTCCGGCTACACCTTC. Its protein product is CASSYSPYNRVSGYTF.

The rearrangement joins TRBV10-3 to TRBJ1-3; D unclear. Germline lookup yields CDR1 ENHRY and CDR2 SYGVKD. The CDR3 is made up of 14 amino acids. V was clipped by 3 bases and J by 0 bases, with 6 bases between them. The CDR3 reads CAISETVSGNTIYF. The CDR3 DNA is TGTGCCATCAGTGAAACGGTCTCTGGAAACACCATATATTTT.

Written as DNA, the CDR3 is TGTGCCAGCAGTTACTCAGCGGGTTTCGGCGATACGCAGTATTTT. This sequence encodes CASSYSAGFGDTQYF. The genes are TRBV6-5 and TRBJ2-3; perhaps TRBD2 as D (6 bases). The CDR3 is 15 residues long. V lost 0 bases, J lost 6 bases, and 13 bases lay in between. Germline assignment: CDR1 MNHEY and CDR2 SVGAGI.

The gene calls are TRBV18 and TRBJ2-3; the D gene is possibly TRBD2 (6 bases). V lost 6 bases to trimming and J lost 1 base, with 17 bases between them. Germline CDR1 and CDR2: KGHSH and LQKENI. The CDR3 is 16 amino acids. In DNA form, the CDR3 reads TGTGCCAGCTCCCACGAAGCGGGTTATGGCACAGATACGCAGTATTTT. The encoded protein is CASSHEAGYGTDTQYF.

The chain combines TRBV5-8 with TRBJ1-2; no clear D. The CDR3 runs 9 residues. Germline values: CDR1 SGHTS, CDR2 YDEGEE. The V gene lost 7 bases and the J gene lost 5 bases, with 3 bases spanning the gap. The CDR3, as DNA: TGTGCCAGCCAGTATGGCTACACCTTC. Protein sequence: CASQYGYTF.

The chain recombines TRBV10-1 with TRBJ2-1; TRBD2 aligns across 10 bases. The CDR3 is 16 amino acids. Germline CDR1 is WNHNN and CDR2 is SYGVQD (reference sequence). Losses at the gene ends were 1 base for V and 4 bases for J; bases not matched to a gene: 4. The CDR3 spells CASSEYRTSGYNEQFF. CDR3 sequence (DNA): TGCGCCAGCAGTGAGTACCGGACTAGCGGATACAATGAGCAGTTCTTC.

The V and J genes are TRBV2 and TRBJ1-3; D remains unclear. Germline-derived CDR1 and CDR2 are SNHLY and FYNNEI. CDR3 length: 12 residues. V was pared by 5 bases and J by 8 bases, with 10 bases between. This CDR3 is CASSPSGDTIYF. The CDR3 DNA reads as TGTGCCAGCAGTCCTTCGGGAGACACCATATATTTT.

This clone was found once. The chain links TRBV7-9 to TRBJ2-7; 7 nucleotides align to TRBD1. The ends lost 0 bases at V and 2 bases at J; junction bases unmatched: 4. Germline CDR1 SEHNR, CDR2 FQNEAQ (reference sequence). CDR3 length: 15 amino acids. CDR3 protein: CASSLAGTVTYEQYF. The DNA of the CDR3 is TGTGCCAGCAGCTTAGCGGGGACAGTCACCTACGAGCAGTACTTC. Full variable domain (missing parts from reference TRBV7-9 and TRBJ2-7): DTGVSQNPRHKITKRGQNVTFRCDPISEHNRLYWYRQTLGQGPEFLTYFQNEAQLEKSRLLSDRFSAERPKGSFSTLEIQRTEQGDSAMYLCASSLAGTVTYEQYFGPGTRLTVT.

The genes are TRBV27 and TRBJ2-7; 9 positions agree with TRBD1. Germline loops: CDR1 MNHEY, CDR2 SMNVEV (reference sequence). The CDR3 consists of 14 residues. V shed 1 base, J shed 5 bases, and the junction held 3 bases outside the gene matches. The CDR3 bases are TGTGCCAGCAGTTTATACAGGGGGCGAGACGAGCAGTACTTC. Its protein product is CASSLYRGRDEQYF.

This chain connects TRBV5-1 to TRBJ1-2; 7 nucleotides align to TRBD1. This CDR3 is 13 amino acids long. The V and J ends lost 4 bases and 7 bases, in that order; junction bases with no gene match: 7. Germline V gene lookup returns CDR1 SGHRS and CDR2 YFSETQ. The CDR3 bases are TGCGCCAGCAGCCCTGGACAGGCTGCTGGCTACACCTTC. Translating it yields CASSPGQAAGYTF.

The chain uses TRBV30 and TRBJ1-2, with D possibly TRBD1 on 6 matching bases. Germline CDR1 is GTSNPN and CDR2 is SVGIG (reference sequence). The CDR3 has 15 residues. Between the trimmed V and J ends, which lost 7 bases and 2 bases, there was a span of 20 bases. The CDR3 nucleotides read TGTGCCTACCCGACAGGACCCAAAGCAAACTATGGCTACACCTTC. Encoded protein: CAYPTGPKANYGYTF.

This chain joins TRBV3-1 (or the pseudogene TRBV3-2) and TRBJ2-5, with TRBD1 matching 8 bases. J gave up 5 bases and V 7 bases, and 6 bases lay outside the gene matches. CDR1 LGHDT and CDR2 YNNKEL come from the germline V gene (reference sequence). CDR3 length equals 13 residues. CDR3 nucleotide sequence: TGTGCCAGCACCTCAGGGGGCCTGGAGACCCAGTACTTC. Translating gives CASTSGGLETQYF.

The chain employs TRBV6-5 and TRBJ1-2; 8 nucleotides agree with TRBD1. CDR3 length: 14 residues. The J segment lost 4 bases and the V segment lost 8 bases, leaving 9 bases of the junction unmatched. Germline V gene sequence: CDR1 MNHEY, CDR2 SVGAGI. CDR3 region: CASHGGTGPYGYTF. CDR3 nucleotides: TGTGCCAGCCACGGCGGGACAGGACCCTATGGCTACACCTTC.

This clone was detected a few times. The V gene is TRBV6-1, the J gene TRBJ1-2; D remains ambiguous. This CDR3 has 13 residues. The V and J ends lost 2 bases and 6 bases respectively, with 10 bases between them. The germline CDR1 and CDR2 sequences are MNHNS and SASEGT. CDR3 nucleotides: TGTGCCAGCAGTGAACTATCGGGAGATGGCTACACCTTC. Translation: CASSELSGDGYTF.

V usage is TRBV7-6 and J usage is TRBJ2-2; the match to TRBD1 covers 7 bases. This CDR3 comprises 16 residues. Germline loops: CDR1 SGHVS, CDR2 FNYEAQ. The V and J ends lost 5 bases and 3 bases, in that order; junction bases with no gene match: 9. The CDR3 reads CASSARQGVDTGELFF. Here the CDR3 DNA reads TGTGCCAGCAGCGCCCGGCAGGGGGTGGACACCGGGGAGCTGTTTTTT.

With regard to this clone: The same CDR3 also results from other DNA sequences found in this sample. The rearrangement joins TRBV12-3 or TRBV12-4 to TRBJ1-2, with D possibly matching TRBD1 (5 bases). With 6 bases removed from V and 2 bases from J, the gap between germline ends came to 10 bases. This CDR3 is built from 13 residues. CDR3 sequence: CASSPQGNYGYTF. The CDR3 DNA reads TGTGCCAGCAGCCCTCAGGGCAACTATGGCTACACCTTC.

The chain's CDR3 is CASSQKRSGFGFAVMPLHF. The CDR3 DNA reads as TGTGCCAGCAGCCAAAAAAGGAGCGGGTTCGGCTTTGCGGTAATGCCCCTCCACTTT. The chain recombines TRBV21-1 with TRBJ1-6. TRBV21-1 is designated a pseudogene. This CDR3 is built from 19 residues.

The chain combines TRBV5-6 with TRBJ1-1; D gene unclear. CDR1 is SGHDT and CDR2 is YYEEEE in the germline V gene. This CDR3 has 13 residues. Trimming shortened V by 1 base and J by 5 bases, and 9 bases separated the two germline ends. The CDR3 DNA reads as TGTGCCAGCAGCTTGTCTTATCCTACTGAAGCTTTCTTT. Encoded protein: CASSLSYPTEAFF.

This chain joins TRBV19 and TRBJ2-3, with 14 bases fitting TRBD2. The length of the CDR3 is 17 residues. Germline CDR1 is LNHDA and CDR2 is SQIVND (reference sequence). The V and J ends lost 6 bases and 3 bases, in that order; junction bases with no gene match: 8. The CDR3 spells CASSTKTSGGATDTQYF. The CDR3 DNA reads TGTGCCAGTAGCACTAAGACTAGCGGGGGGGCGACAGATACGCAGTATTTT. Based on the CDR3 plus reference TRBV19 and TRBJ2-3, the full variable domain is DGGITQSPKYLFRKEGQNVTLSCEQNLNHDAMYWYRQDPGQGLRLIYYSQIVNDFQKGDIAEGYSVSREKKESFPLTVTSAQKNPTAFYLCASSTKTSGGATDTQYFGPGTRLTVL.

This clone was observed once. CDR3: CASSLEMGNNQPQHF. The CDR3 DNA sequence: TGTGCCAGCAGCTTAGAAATGGGCAATAATCAGCCCCAGCATTTT. V and J are TRBV7-2 and TRBJ1-5; D is undetermined. This CDR3 has 15 residues. CDR1 and CDR2 (germline): SGHTA, FQGNSA. Trimming took 1 base from V and 4 from J, leaving 11 bases between them.

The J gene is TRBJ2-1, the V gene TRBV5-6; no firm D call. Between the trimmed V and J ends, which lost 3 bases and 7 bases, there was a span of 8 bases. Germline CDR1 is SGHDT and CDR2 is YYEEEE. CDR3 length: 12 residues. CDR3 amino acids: CASSYLGNEQFF. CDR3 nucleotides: TGTGCCAGCAGCTACCTAGGGAATGAGCAGTTCTTC.

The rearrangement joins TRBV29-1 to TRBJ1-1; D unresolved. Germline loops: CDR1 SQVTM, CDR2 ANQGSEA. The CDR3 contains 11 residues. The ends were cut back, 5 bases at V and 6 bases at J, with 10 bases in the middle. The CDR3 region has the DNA TGCAGCGTTACTCGGATGCCTGAAGCTTTCTTT. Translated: CSVTRMPEAFF.

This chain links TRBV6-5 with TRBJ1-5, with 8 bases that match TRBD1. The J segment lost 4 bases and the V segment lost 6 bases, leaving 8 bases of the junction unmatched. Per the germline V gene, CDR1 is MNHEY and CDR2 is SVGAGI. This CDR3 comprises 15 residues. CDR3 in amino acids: CASRSGGTGNQPQHF. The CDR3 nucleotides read TGTGCCAGCAGATCAGGGGGCACGGGGAATCAGCCCCAGCATTTT.

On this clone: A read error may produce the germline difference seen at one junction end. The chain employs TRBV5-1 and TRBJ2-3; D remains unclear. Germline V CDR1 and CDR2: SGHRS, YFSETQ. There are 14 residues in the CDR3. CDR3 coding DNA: TGCGCCAGCAGTCGGCTAGATAGCAGAGATACGCAGTATTTT. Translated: CASSRLDSRDTQYF.